These 27 T cell receptor beta chains were sequenced from one sample in a study of cytomegalovirus exposure and HLA in healthy donors. It was with 60 Vbeta and 13 Jbeta primers that the PCR ran. Libraries were prepared by immunoSEQ multiplex PCR; TCRdb keeps only in-frame clonotypes and omits some of them. In the table there are 110,000 or so clones, 60% to 80% of which are singletons. Sequencing used PBMCs. The receptor source for this set is a man between 18 and 35 years old in good health and CMV-seropositive.

This clone was picked up a small number of times. The chain joins TRBV5-4 to TRBJ1-3, with a tentative D call TRBD1 (5 bases). V gave up 5 bases and J gave up 0 bases, with 18 bases separating them. CDR1 is SGHNT, CDR2 YYREEE, per germline (reference sequence). This CDR3 has 17 residues. The chain's CDR3 is CASSQGGTTYSGNTIYF. In DNA form, the CDR3 reads TGTGCCAGCAGTCAGGGAGGGACGACTTACTCTGGAAACACCATATATTTT.

The J gene is TRBJ1-2, the V gene TRBV2, with unresolved D. Germline-derived CDR1 and CDR2 are SNHLY and FYNNEI. The CDR3 contains 12 residues. V was shortened by 2 bases and J by 4 bases, with 5 bases between the two germline ends. This CDR3 is CASSEISYGYTF. In DNA, the CDR3 is TGTGCCAGCAGTGAAATCAGCTATGGCTACACCTTC.

The chain recombines TRBV4-1 with TRBJ1-2, with a tentative D call TRBD1 (6 bases). V lost 4 bases and J 6 bases, leaving 18 bases between the germline ends. Germline values: CDR1 MGHRA, CDR2 YSYEKL. The CDR3 spans 15 residues. CDR3 DNA sequence: TGCGCCAGCAGCCTCGTGACAGGCCTAGATGATGGCTACACCTTC. This gives the protein CASSLVTGLDDGYTF.

This clone is a singleton in its sample. The J gene is TRBJ1-6, the V gene TRBV2; perhaps TRBD1 as D (6 bases). Trimming removed 10 bases at V and 5 bases at J, with 15 bases between. There are 14 residues in the CDR3. Germline-derived CDR1 and CDR2 are SNHLY and FYNNEI. CDR3 protein: CATGRGADNSPLHF. Here the CDR3 DNA reads TGTGCCACCGGGAGGGGGGCAGATAATTCACCCCTCCACTTT.

The V and J genes are TRBV5-4 and TRBJ2-1; 10 bases line up with TRBD2. The germline gives CDR1 SGHNT, CDR2 YYREEE (reference sequence). The CDR3 runs to 16 residues. The V segment lost 0 bases and the J segment 3 bases; nucleotides outside the gene matches: 3. The CDR3 DNA reads TGTGCCAGCAGCTTGGGTAGCGGGGGGTTCTACAATGAGCAGTTCTTC. Amino acids: CASSLGSGGFYNEQFF.

The rearrangement links TRBV30 to TRBJ1-1; D gene uncertain. Germline assignment: CDR1 GTSNPN and CDR2 SVGIG (reference sequence). V lost 0 bases and J 1 base, leaving 12 bases between the germline ends. The CDR3 is made up of 15 amino acids. CDR3 residues: CAWSVSGRGNTEAFF. DNA of the CDR3: TGTGCCTGGAGTGTATCTGGACGGGGGAACACTGAAGCTTTCTTT.

The V and J genes are TRBV27 and TRBJ1-3; 7 bases agree with TRBD1. The CDR3 contains 15 residues. CDR1 and CDR2 from the germline V gene are MNHEY and SMNVEV (reference sequence). V lost 4 bases and J lost 1; bases outside the gene matches: 4. The CDR3 here is CASSSYRGSGNTIYF. Written as DNA, the CDR3 is TGTGCCAGCAGTTCTTACAGGGGATCTGGAAACACCATATATTTT.

J is TRBJ2-7 and V is TRBV7-9; 11 bases are a match to TRBD2. CDR1 and CDR2 (germline): SEHNR, FQNEAQ (reference sequence). Losses at the gene ends were 5 bases for V and 3 bases for J; bases not matched to a gene: 3. The CDR3 runs 14 residues. The CDR3 DNA reads as TGTGCCAGCAGCACTAGCGGGGGCGTCTACGAGCAGTACTTC. This translates into CASSTSGGVYEQYF.

The rearrangement links TRBV27 to TRBJ2-7; TRBD1 aligns across 8 bases. J was trimmed by 10 bases and V by 6 bases; bases with no gene match: 14. Germline assignment: CDR1 MNHEY and CDR2 SMNVEV (reference sequence). This CDR3 region has 14 residues. CDR3 sequence reads: CASSSDRVGLKQYF. As DNA, the CDR3 is TGTGCCAGCAGCTCGGACAGGGTAGGTCTAAAACAGTACTTC.

The rearrangement joins TRBV5-1 to TRBJ2-2, with TRBD1 as a possible D gene (6 bases). The V end lost 4 bases, the J end lost 5 bases, and 12 bases lay between the germline ends. The CDR3 extends over 14 amino acids. The germline V gene has CDR1 SGHRS and CDR2 YFSETQ. This chain's CDR3 is CASSPLGTTGELFF. The CDR3 DNA reads TGCGCCAGCAGCCCCTTAGGGACAACCGGGGAGCTGTTTTTT.

The genes are TRBV5-6 and TRBJ1-2; D is perhaps TRBD1 (6 bases). The ends were cut back, 3 bases at V and 4 bases at J, with 16 bases in the middle. This CDR3 is built from 15 residues. The V gene's germline CDR1 is SGHDT and CDR2 YYEEEE. CDR3 sequence (DNA): TGTGCCAGCAGCTCCGGACAGCGGGACCTCTATGGCTACACCTTC. Protein: CASSSGQRDLYGYTF.

This clone was counted between two and nine times. The chain combines TRBV6-1 with TRBJ1-4; 9 bases line up with TRBD1. The CDR3 loop spans 15 amino acids. With V trimmed by 2 bases and J by 7 bases, 5 bases remained unmatched. Germline V gene sequence: CDR1 MNHNS, CDR2 SASEGT. CDR3 amino acids: CASSELQGALEKLFF. The CDR3, as DNA: TGTGCCAGCAGTGAATTACAGGGGGCGCTTGAAAAACTGTTTTTT.

The chain links TRBV7-2 to TRBJ1-2; D gene uncertain. The CDR3 has 12 residues. V lost 4 bases to trimming and J lost 8 bases, with 11 bases between them. Germline CDR1 and CDR2: SGHTA and FQGNSA. CDR3 DNA: TGTGCCAGCAGCTCTTTTAGATTAGGCTACACCTTC. Its protein product is CASSSFRLGYTF.

CDR3: CASSRYRDTKETQYF. The CDR3 DNA is TGTGCCAGCTCACGCTACCGGGACACAAAAGAGACCCAGTACTTC. The rearrangement joins TRBV18 to TRBJ2-5, with D perhaps TRBD1 (6 bases). The CDR3 has 15 amino acids. V shed 4 bases and J shed 3 bases, with 15 bases lying between them. From germline, CDR1 is KGHSH and CDR2 LQKENI.

The chain combines TRBV6-5 with TRBJ1-1; D possibly corresponds to TRBD1 (5 bases). The CDR3 sequence is 14 residues long. Between the trimmed V and J ends, which lost 0 bases and 1 base, there was a span of 6 bases. Germline CDR1 is MNHEY and CDR2 is SVGAGI. This chain's CDR3 is CASSYSGANTEAFF. In DNA, the CDR3 is TGTGCCAGCAGTTACTCTGGGGCGAACACTGAAGCTTTCTTT.

This rearrangement joins TRBV28 to TRBJ2-2, with D maybe TRBD2 (5 bases). CDR3 length: 14 residues. V lost 2 bases and J 5 bases, leaving 9 bases between the germline ends. CDR1 and CDR2 from the germline V gene are MDHEN and SYDVKM. The CDR3 spells CASSLGLLTGELFF. CDR3 bases: TGTGCCAGCAGTTTAGGACTTCTAACCGGGGAGCTGTTTTTT.

This chain links TRBV6-1 with TRBJ2-5; 12 bases match TRBD2. J was trimmed by 7 bases and V by 4 bases; bases with no gene match: 7. Germline V gene sequence: CDR1 MNHNS, CDR2 SASEGT. CDR3 length equals 15 residues. The DNA for the CDR3 is TGTGCCAGCAGTGGGGGACTAGCGGGTTGGGGGACCCAGTACTTC. Encoded protein: CASSGGLAGWGTQYF.

The CDR3 is CASSLVVSAGSTGELFF. DNA of the CDR3: TGCGCCAGCAGCTTGGTTGTTAGCGCGGGTTCCACCGGGGAGCTGTTTTTT. The genes are TRBV5-1 and TRBJ2-2; tentatively, D is TRBD2 (5 bases). CDR1 is SGHRS and CDR2 is YFSETQ in the germline V gene. V was pared by 0 bases and J by 4 bases, with 16 bases between. The CDR3 spans 17 residues.

This clone was detected a few times. V is TRBV27 and J is TRBJ1-3; D unresolved. V lost 7 bases to trimming and J lost 0 bases, with 4 bases between them. The CDR3 is 12 amino acids. Per the germline V gene, CDR1 is MNHEY and CDR2 is SMNVEV (reference sequence). CDR3 amino acids: CASKSSGNTIYF. CDR3 DNA sequence: TGTGCCAGCAAGAGCTCTGGAAACACCATATATTTT.

This clone was recorded only once. The rearrangement joins TRBV11-2 to TRBJ2-1; no definite D call. V lost 2 bases and J 6 bases, leaving 11 bases between the germline ends. CDR3 size: 14 residues. The germline V gene has CDR1 SGHAT and CDR2 FQNNGV. This chain's CDR3 is CASSLKTALNEQFF. CDR3 nucleotides: TGTGCCAGCAGCTTAAAGACTGCCCTCAATGAGCAGTTCTTC.

The V and J genes are TRBV5-1 and TRBJ2-1, with D possibly TRBD1 on 5 matching bases. The V end was cut by 1 base, the J end by 5 bases, with 22 bases between. The CDR3 spans 18 residues. CDR1 SGHRS and CDR2 YFSETQ come from the germline V gene. CDR3 loop: CASSLYWFRLLGHNEQFF. The CDR3 nucleotides read TGCGCCAGCAGCTTGTATTGGTTTCGTCTTTTGGGGCACAATGAGCAGTTCTTC.

This clone was counted a few times. The chain uses TRBV5-6 and TRBJ1-1; the match to TRBD1 covers 7 bases. V shed 4 bases and J 1 base; nucleotides not matched to a gene: 7. Per germline, CDR1 SGHDT and CDR2 YYEEEE. The CDR3 runs to 15 residues. Written as DNA, the CDR3 is TGTGCCAGCAGCACCCCCGGGACAGCGAACACTGAAGCTTTCTTT. Its translation is CASSTPGTANTEAFF.

This clone has more than one count but fewer than ten. The rearrangement uses TRBV7-2 and TRBJ2-5; TRBD1 might be the D (5 bases). CDR3 size: 12 residues. Per germline, CDR1 SGHTA and CDR2 FQGNSA. With 1 base removed from V and 13 bases from J, the gap between germline ends came to 13 bases. The CDR3 here is CASSLEGHERYF. The DNA of the CDR3 is TGTGCCAGCAGCTTAGAGGGGCATGAGCGGTACTTC.

This chain connects TRBV11-2 to TRBJ2-7; D is perhaps TRBD1 (5 bases). This CDR3 has 14 amino acids. With 4 bases removed from V and 1 base from J, the gap between germline ends came to 11 bases. CDR1 is SGHAT and CDR2 is FQNNGV in the germline V gene. The CDR3 reads CASSSDIRSYEQYF. In DNA, the CDR3 is TGTGCCAGCAGCTCGGACATCCGTTCCTACGAGCAGTACTTC. Complete variable domain (other parts from reference TRBV11-2 and TRBJ2-7): EAGVAQSPRYKIIEKRQSVAFWCNPISGHATLYWYQQILGQGPKLLIQFQNNGVVDDSQLPKDRFSAERLKGVDSTLKIQPAKLEDSAVYLCASSSDIRSYEQYFGPGTRLTVT.

This chain connects TRBV7-2 to TRBJ2-3, with a weak D call TRBD1 (6 bases). Looked up from germline, CDR1 is SGHTA and CDR2 is FQGNSA. The CDR3 spans 15 residues. V was cut by 3 bases and J by 4 bases, with 14 bases left in between. The chain's CDR3 is CASSLITGMADTQYF. The DNA of the CDR3 is TGTGCCAGCAGCTTGATAACAGGGATGGCAGATACGCAGTATTTT.

V gene TRBV30 combines with J gene TRBJ2-1; 9 bases map to TRBD1. This CDR3 is 14 amino acids long. V was clipped by 5 bases and J by 10 bases; unmatched bases: 12. Germline CDR1 GTSNPN, CDR2 SVGIG (reference sequence). The CDR3 loop is CAWGPGQGWGEQFF. The CDR3 nucleotides are TGTGCCTGGGGACCGGGACAGGGATGGGGGGAGCAGTTCTTC.

This clone was seen a few times. The genes are TRBV28 and TRBJ2-3; 7 nucleotides match TRBD1. Germline CDR1 reads MDHEN; CDR2 reads SYDVKM. V lost 5 bases, J lost 2 bases, and 10 bases stayed unmatched. The CDR3 length is 16 residues. The CDR3 DNA follows: TGTGCCAGCAGTCAAACAGGGGCCGGGGACACAGATACGCAGTATTTT. The encoded protein is CASSQTGAGDTDTQYF.